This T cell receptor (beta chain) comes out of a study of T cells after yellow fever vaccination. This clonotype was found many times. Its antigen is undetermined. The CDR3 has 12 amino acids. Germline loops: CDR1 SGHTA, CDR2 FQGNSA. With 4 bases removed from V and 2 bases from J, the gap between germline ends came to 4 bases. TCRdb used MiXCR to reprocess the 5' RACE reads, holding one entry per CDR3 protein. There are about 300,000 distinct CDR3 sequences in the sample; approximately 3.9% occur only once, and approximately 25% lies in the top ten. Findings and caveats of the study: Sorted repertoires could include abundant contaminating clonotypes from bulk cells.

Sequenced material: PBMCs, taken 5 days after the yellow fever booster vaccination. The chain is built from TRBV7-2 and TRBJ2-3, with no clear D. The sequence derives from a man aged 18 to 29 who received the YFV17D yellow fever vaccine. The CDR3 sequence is CASSYYTDTQYF. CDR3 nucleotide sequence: TGTGCCAGCAGCTATTACACAGATACGCAGTATTTT.